This T cell receptor beta chain was profiled in a study of molecular identifiers for immune sequencing clone quantification. A CD8+CD4-CCR7+CD45RA+ gate was used to sort naive CD8 T cells. The sample holds a few counts of this clonotype. What it binds is not known. TCRdb processed the PCR reads anew with MiXCR; each CDR3 protein has one entry. The data show about 500,000 distinct CDR3 sequences, with approximately 25% seen just once and under 0.85% held by the top ten. Regarding the study as a whole: Clones above 20 RNA copies held over 98% of effector molecules, under 1% in naive cells.

The V gene lost 6 bases and the J gene lost 1 base, with 16 bases spanning the gap. The CDR3 contains 15 residues. This TCR was sampled from a human donor in good health. Some libraries in this study had Jurkat cell RNA spiked in. Source material: naive CD8+ T cells from blood, with Jurkat cell RNA spiked in. The subset was: FACS-sorted CD8+CD4-CCR7+CD45RA+ naive T cells. This chain uses TRBV12-3 or TRBV12-4 with TRBJ2-7; the D gene could be TRBD1 or TRBD2 (5 bases each). DNA for the CDR3: TGTGCCAGCAGCTCCCGGGACGTAGGATCCTACGAGCAGTACTTC. Amino acid sequence: CASSSRDVGSYEQYF.